The subject of this entry is one TCR beta chain. Its antigen is not known. From 5'RACE with constant-segment primers came TCR alpha and TCR beta cDNA libraries that carried sample barcodes and UMIs. Each CDR3 protein gets one entry after TCRdb re-called the 5' RACE reads with MiXCR. The data hold 580,000 or so distinct CDR3 sequences, with approximately 15% observed a single time. This specimen belongs to a study of T-cell memory formation after mild COVID-19. Notes on the study in general: What remained unconfirmed was the SARS-CoV-2 specificity of second-wave clones peaking on day 37. Contracting clones from day 15 to 85 showed balanced CD4/CD8; later expanders favored CD4+.

Deletions cut 0 bases from V and 1 base from J, with 9 bases between. The germline CDR1 and CDR2 sequences are SGDLS and YYNGEE. The CDR3 consists of 15 residues. This sequence joins TRBV9 and TRBJ2-3; unclear D gene. The TCR sequence derives from an adult woman who had mild COVID-19 (a few samples of this study predate the infection). Cell type and time point are not known. The sequencing input was PBMCs or a T cell subset sorted from them (not recorded which). DNA for the CDR3: TGTGCCAGCAGCGTAGGTCGGAAAGGCACAGATACGCAGTATTTT. Translated: CASSVGRKGTDTQYF.